The rows below give T cell receptor beta chains drawn from one sample of a study of OX40 agonist ivuxolimab in advanced cancers. Here immunoSEQ multiplex PCR was the method, and the copy in TCRdb shows in-frame clones only, minus some. Here the sample spans roughly 50,000 clones, approximately 90% being singletons. The input for sequencing was CD4+ or CD8+ T cells sorted from blood, taken in a trial of the OX40 agonist ivuxolimab. The receptors originated from an adult with an advanced solid tumor such as melanoma, head and neck, liver or kidney cancer. CDR3s include the opening cysteine and the closing phenylalanine or tryptophan. The D gene is left open where the match is weak. Size tells how often a clone was seen (once, few, many) or the class of an expanded clone, and some rows leave it out.

V: TRBV19; size: .; J: TRBJ1-4; D: .; DNA: TGTGCCAGTAACCAGGGTGGCGAAAAACTGTTTTTT; CDR3: CASNQGGEKLFF
V: TRBV11-2; size: .; J: TRBJ2-3; D: TRBD2; DNA: TGTGCCAGCAGATCGGGACTAGCGTACACAGATACGCAGTATTTT; CDR3: CASRSGLAYTDTQYF
V: TRBV23-1; size: .; J: TRBJ1-2; D: .; DNA: TGCGCCAGCAGTCAATCCCTGCCGGGGATCTATGGCTACACCTTC; CDR3: CASSQSLPGIYGYTF
V: TRBV21-1; size: few; J: TRBJ2-1; D: .; DNA: TGTGCCAGCACCCCGGACAGGGGGACAGGTGAGCAGTTCTTC; CDR3: CASTPDRGTGEQFF
V: TRBV18; size: few; J: TRBJ1-6; D: .; DNA: TGTGCCAGCTCACCAACCCTAACCTATAATTCACCCCTCCACTTT; CDR3: CASSPTLTYNSPLHF
V: TRBV6-5; size: .; J: TRBJ2-3; D: .; DNA: TGTGCCAGCAGTTACTCGATCGGGTCCTCTAATACGCAGTATTTT; CDR3: CASSYSIGSSNTQYF
V: TRBV13; size: .; J: TRBJ1-2; D: .; DNA: TGTGCCAGCAGCTCAGTAATCGCGGGCTACACCTTC; CDR3: CASSSVIAGYTF
V: TRBV7-2; size: once; J: TRBJ2-7; D: .; DNA: TGTGCCAGCAGCTTAAGTATCCACGAGCAGTACTTC; CDR3: CASSLSIHEQYF
V: TRBV30; size: .; J: TRBJ2-6; D: .; DNA: TGTGCCTGGAGCTGGAGTGCCGGGGCCAACGTCCTGACTTTC; CDR3: CAWSWSAGANVLTF
V: TRBV7-3; size: .; J: TRBJ2-2; D: .; DNA: TGTGCCAGCAGCAGGACCGGGACCGGGAACACCGGGGAGCTGTTTTTT; CDR3: CASSRTGTGNTGELFF
V: TRBV25-1; size: .; J: TRBJ2-7; D: TRBD1; DNA: TGTGCCAGGTGTCAGGGGGCCCTAAACTTC; CDR3: CARCQGALNF
V: TRBV5-8; size: .; J: TRBJ1-5; D: .; DNA: TGTGCCAGCAGCTTGGACCCAAATCAGCCCCAGCATTTT; CDR3: CASSLDPNQPQHF
V: TRBV19; size: .; J: TRBJ1-1; D: TRBD1; DNA: TGTGCCAGTAGTATGGGGTCAGGGGGCTTTGGGGCTTTCTTT; CDR3: CASSMGSGGFGAFF
V: TRBV6-1; size: .; J: TRBJ1-5; D: .; DNA: TGTGCCAGCAGTGTTGAGCCCCAGCATTTT; CDR3: CASSVEPQHF
V: TRBV7-9; size: .; J: TRBJ1-1; D: TRBD1; DNA: TGTGCCAGCAGACCCCCCGGGACAGGGGGCACTGAAGCTTTCTTT; CDR3: CASRPPGTGGTEAFF
V: TRBV27; size: .; J: TRBJ2-6; D: .; DNA: TGTGCCAGCAGTTTCAGTGGGGCCAACGTCCTGACTTTC; CDR3: CASSFSGANVLTF
V: TRBV5-1; size: .; J: TRBJ2-7; D: .; DNA: TGCGCCAGCAGCTGGACAAATACCGGGACCTACGAGCAGTACTTC; CDR3: CASSWTNTGTYEQYF
V: TRBV7-9; size: .; J: TRBJ2-3; D: .; DNA: TGTGCCAGCAATATGGCGGGCACAGATACGCAGTATTTT; CDR3: CASNMAGTDTQYF
V: TRBV6-4; size: medium-sized; J: TRBJ2-3; D: TRBD1; DNA: TGTGCCAGCAGTCTTCAACAGGGGGTTTCCACAGATACGCAGTATTTT; CDR3: CASSLQQGVSTDTQYF
V: TRBV9; size: once; J: TRBJ2-3; D: .; DNA: TGTGCCAGCAGCGTAGGGGGCGAAGCAGATACGCAGTATTTT; CDR3: CASSVGGEADTQYF
V: TRBV27; size: .; J: TRBJ2-5; D: .; DNA: TGTGCCAGCAGTTTCCGAGGGGGTCAAGAGACCCAGTACTTC; CDR3: CASSFRGGQETQYF
V: TRBV6-1; size: .; J: TRBJ1-2; D: TRBD1; DNA: TGTGCCAGCATCCCCCCATCCGGGACAGGGTATGGCTACACCTTC; CDR3: CASIPPSGTGYGYTF
V: TRBV5-6; size: .; J: TRBJ1-5; D: .; DNA: TGTGCCAGCAGCTTCACTGGGCAGCCCCAGCATTTT; CDR3: CASSFTGQPQHF
V: TRBV25-1; size: .; J: TRBJ1-1; D: TRBD1; DNA: TGTGCCAGCAGCTCCCAGGGGGGAACTGAAGCTTTCTTT; CDR3: CASSSQGGTEAFF
V: TRBV19; size: .; J: TRBJ1-1; D: .; DNA: TGTGCCAGTAGACCCCAGGGAAAAAATGAAGCTTTCTTT; CDR3: CASRPQGKNEAFF
V: TRBV9; size: once; J: TRBJ1-6; D: TRBD1; DNA: TGTGCCAGCAGCGTAGGGGGGACAGGTAATTCACCCCTCCACTTT; CDR3: CASSVGGTGNSPLHF
V: TRBV27; size: .; J: TRBJ2-7; D: TRBD1; DNA: TGTGCCAGCAGTTTCCACACCGGGACAGGGGACTACGAGCAGTACTTC; CDR3: CASSFHTGTGDYEQYF
V: TRBV9; size: .; J: TRBJ2-5; D: TRBD2; DNA: TGTGCCAGCAGCGCGGGAGGGAAACTAGCGGGAGAGTTAGAGACCCAGTACTTC; CDR3: CASSAGGKLAGELETQYF
V: TRBV19; size: .; J: TRBJ2-1; D: .; DNA: TGTGCCAGTCGGCCTACTCCCAAATCAGACAATGAGCAGTTCTTC; CDR3: CASRPTPKSDNEQFF